Presented here are 3 T cell receptor beta chains from one specimen sequenced in a study of T cells after yellow fever vaccination (dated by TCRdb to between 2019 and 2020). The meaning of the sample's treatment or condition label: live attenuated yellow fever vaccine strain. To prepare the library, 5' RACE was applied. The sequencer listed for this sample is Illumina HiSeq 2500. TCRdb reprocessed the public reads (quality trimming at Q25 with fastp, clone calling with MiXCR) and kept in-frame beta chains. Entries that share a CDR3 protein sequence are merged under the most common genes and DNA. Present in this sample are some 300,000 distinct CDR3 sequences, approximately 8% of which were seen just once. Of the sample, approximately 18% is held by the ten largest clones. Specimen: PBMCs, collected around 45 days after the first yellow fever vaccination. Receptors were obtained from a man between 18 and 35 years old who received the YFV17D yellow fever vaccine.

The V call is TRBV2, the J call TRBJ1-5; possibly TRBD1 for D (5 bases). Germline V gene data show CDR1 as SNHLY and CDR2 as FYNNEI. There are 13 residues in the CDR3. V was trimmed by 7 bases and J by 4 bases, leaving 11 bases between them. The CDR3 loop is CASNIRGNQPQHF. CDR3 DNA sequence: TGTGCCAGCAACATAAGGGGAAATCAGCCCCAGCATTTT.

This clonotype was seen repeatedly, ten times or more. The chain links TRBV20-1 to TRBJ1-1; D is perhaps TRBD1 (5 bases). There are 12 residues in the CDR3. V gave up 5 bases and J gave up 3 bases, with 10 bases separating them. CDR1 is DFQATT, CDR2 SNEGSKA, per germline (reference sequence). The CDR3 reads CSAAQVDTEAFF. CDR3 sequence (DNA): TGCAGTGCTGCACAGGTAGACACTGAAGCTTTCTTT.

In this sample, this clonotype turned up a few times. The chain employs TRBV19 and TRBJ1-2; D is possibly TRBD1 (6 bases). The V and J ends lost 6 bases and 4 bases respectively, with 21 bases between them. The germline V gene encodes CDR1 LNHDA and CDR2 SQIVND (reference sequence). The length of the CDR3 is 16 residues. CDR3 protein: CASSPDGQGILYGYTF. The CDR3 DNA follows: TGTGCCAGTAGCCCCGATGGGCAGGGGATACTCTATGGCTACACCTTC.